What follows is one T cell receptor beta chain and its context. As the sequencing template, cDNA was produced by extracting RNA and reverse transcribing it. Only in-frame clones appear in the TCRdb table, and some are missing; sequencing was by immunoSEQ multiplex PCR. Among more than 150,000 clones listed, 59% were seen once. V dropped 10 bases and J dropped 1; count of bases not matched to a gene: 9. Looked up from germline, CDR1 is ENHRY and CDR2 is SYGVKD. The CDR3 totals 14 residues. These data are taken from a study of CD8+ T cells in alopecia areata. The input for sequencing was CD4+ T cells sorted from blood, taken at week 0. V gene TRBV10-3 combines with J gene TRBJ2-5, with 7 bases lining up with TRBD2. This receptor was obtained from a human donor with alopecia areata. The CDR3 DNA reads TGTGCCACCCAACCGGGACTACGCCAAGAGACCCAGTACTTC. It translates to CATQPGLRQETQYF.